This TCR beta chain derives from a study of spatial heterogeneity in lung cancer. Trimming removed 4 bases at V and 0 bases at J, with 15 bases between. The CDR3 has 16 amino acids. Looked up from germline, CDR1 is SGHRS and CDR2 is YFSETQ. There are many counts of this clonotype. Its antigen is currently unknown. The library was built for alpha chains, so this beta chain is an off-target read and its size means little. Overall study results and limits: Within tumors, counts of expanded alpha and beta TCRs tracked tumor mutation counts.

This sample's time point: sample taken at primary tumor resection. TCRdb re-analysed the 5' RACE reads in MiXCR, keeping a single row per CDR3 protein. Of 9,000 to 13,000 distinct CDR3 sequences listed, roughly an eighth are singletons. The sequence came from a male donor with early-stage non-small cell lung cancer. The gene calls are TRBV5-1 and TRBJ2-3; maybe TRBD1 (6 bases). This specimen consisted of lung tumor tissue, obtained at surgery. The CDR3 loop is CASSASTGVSTDTQYF. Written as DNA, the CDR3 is TGCGCCAGCAGCGCATCGACAGGTGTTAGCACAGATACGCAGTATTTT. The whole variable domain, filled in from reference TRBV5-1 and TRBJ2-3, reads KAGVTQTPRYLIKTRGQQVTLSCSPISGHRSVSWYQQTPGQGLQFLFEYFSETQRNKGNFPGRFSGRQFSNSRSEMNVSTLELGDSALYLCASSASTGVSTDTQYFGPGTRLTVL.